Given below is one T cell receptor beta chain in context. The antigen this receptor binds is unknown. No per-base quality is available; no much larger clone lies one base away. The cohort comprised some 680 healthy bone marrow donors. At the time of sampling, all cohort members were nominally healthy, though unrecorded immune exposures were likely present. The donor tested CMV seronegative and was one of the 352 seronegative cohort members. Each donor provided a peripheral blood sample, and peripheral blood mononuclear cells were used for TCR beta sequencing. Genomic DNA was extracted from the blood cell samples with the Qiagen DNeasy Blood Extraction Kit. The entry originates in a study of cytomegalovirus exposure and HLA in healthy donors (dated by TCRdb to about 2017). For the wider study: According to an earlier analysis of around 600 of the donors, about 179 million T cells yielded 120 million or so unique TCR beta sequences and about 300 Gb of sequence data. An early release that covered roughly 600 HLA-typed donors contained around 330 gigabases of sequencing data and tens of millions of unique TCR sequences. All discovery cohort repertoires had been generated on a single sequencing platform. To decide whether each TCR beta V gene segment behaved as functional or pseudogenic, an earlier analysis of over 500 of the donors relied on high-throughput TCR beta sequencing. A later genetic analysis used genome-wide SNP genotypes for about 65% of the 666 donors, treating that subset as a discovery cohort. Roughly 5 DR-DQ haplotypes were handled as single units for association and clustering because linkage in the cohort was strong. HLA typing covered class I and class II loci at four-digit resolution. The later analysis used no new phenotypic data to find candidate immune exposures, relying instead on TCR beta sequences and their occurrence across donors. The number of typed donors differed by locus: about 620-630 for A, B, C, DRB1 and DQB1; approximately 530 for DQA1; 606 for DPA1; and some 430 for DPB1. Donor age, sex, ethnicity and CMV serostatus were collected together with the repertoire data. Using immunosequencing, the study profiled T cell repertoires from 640 or so subjects and related those repertoires to cytomegalovirus serostatus. A later analysis re-analyzed previously published TCR beta repertoires from 666 donors and added high-resolution HLA genotyping to study TCR occurrence patterns. The study was designed to test whether signatures of past pathogen exposure could be identified by cataloging public T cell receptors. Among the approximately 430 genotyped donors, approximately 82% belonged to the genetic ancestry cluster associated with self-reported Caucasian donors. In addition to the first cohort of 666 subjects, a separate validation cohort of 120 different subjects was used. High-throughput TCR immunosequencing, statistical association of individual TCRs with disease status, and machine learning were combined to predict cytomegalovirus infection status. Across under 500 genotyped donors of the cohort, an average of about 200,000 unique TCR beta nucleotide sequences per donor were sequenced, and approximately 17% of those sequences were non-productive.

What the work shows at the level of the full study, not this receptor alone: A later analysis reported that several top co-occurrence clusters appeared linked to parvovirus B19, influenza, CMV and Epstein-Barr virus. Presence/absence analyses assumed roughly uniform sequencing depth across donors, an assumption that may not hold. The classifier was reported to diagnose cytomegalovirus status with high specificity and sensitivity in both the original cohort and the validation cohort. The earlier analysis of a few hundred of the donors excluded fewer than 20 rarely observed V segments, including chromosome 9 orphons, because counts were too low. Most TCR sequences were seen in very few donors, while some public TCRs were found in many individuals. A group of highly shared sequence variants was considered likely to be a technical artifact of the sequencing pipeline. According to a later analysis, most CMV-associated TCR beta chains appeared to be HLA-restricted, and the HLA associations seemed to be driven largely by CMV exposure. The study gave a list of 150 to 200 TCR beta chains associated with cytomegalovirus. According to a later genetic analysis, donors in an Asian-associated ancestry cluster had fewer N-insertions in productive TCRs than the approximately 710-donor mean. According to a later analysis, TCR association rates differed among HLA loci, with DRB1 alleles showing the most associated TCRs and HLA-C alleles showing the fewest. Because HLA typing was missing for some donors at each locus, association tests included only the typed subset. A further reported finding was that TCR beta sequences accurately predicted the HLA-A and HLA-B alleles for most subjects in the first cohort. Broadly in line with IMGT annotations, most TCR beta V segments showed up in productive rearrangements about 90% or about 30% of the time in an earlier analysis of several hundred of the donors. According to the authors, the approach could potentially be generalized to other disease states and immunological phenotypes. Three of the identified cytomegalovirus-associated TCR beta chains were confirmed in vitro to be specific for cytomegalovirus antigens. V-gene and J-gene trimming of TCR beta chains was associated with a missense DCLRE1C variant in a later genetic analysis, and the association was replicated in an independent cohort. Correlated functional status among segregating V segments might reflect linkage disequilibrium, but an unknown experimental factor could not be ruled out. In this cohort, only TCR beta chains were sequenced, and detectable features were limited by the absence of alpha or paired-chain data. CMV serostatus was the only immune exposure information available for the cohort. Some IMGT-functional V segments, including TRBV6-2 and TRBV6-3, could not be distinguished by the 87-base-pair reads and were therefore excluded. In a later analysis, HLA-associated TCR beta chains showed more clonal expansion and lower generation probabilities than non-associated chains that were equally common. In a later analysis, over 15,000 TCR beta sequences were associated with specific HLA alleles at a false discovery rate of 0.05. Assigning TCR associations to individual alleles was difficult when HLA alleles, especially DR and DQ, strongly co-occurred.

The method behind the library was the immunoSEQ multiplex PCR assay. A mixture of 60 forward primers for TCR Vbeta segments and 13 reverse primers for TCR Jbeta segments was used in the multiplex PCR. A multiplex PCR assay on genomic DNA amplified the CDR3 region of rearranged TCR beta genes. The Illumina HiSeq System was used to sequence the amplified TCR beta libraries as 87-base-pair reads. The study's processing was this. In a later analysis, roughly 80 million unique TCR beta chains were counted across the 500 to 850 repertoires, and roughly 11 million of these chains were shared by at least two donors. Raw reads were error-corrected and collapsed into unique sequences with a nearest-neighbor algorithm that merged closely related sequences to remove PCR and sequencing errors. Alignment of CDR3 sequences to IMGT reference sequences was used to assign V, D and J gene segments. Each retained sequence needed at least a six-nucleotide match to both a V gene segment and a J gene segment. A rearrangement was called productive if the CDR3 had no stop codons and remained in frame with V and J, and every other rearrangement was called non-productive. Following IMGT convention, CDR3 was defined as the stretch from the second conserved V-encoded cysteine up to the conserved J-encoded phenylalanine. The earlier analysis of about 620 of the donors excluded sequences that lacked an unambiguous match to a single V gene segment. An earlier analysis of a few hundred of the donors classified V segments as functional when productive rearrangements were above 56.7% and as segregating when the standard deviation between donors was above 5%. A statistical classification framework was built for diagnosing cytomegalovirus status from the catalog of TCR beta chain sequences. A later analysis assigned V and J genes by comparing TCR nucleotide sequences with IMGT/GENE-DB human TR gene sequences. In a later analysis, CDR3 sequences and most-parsimonious VDJ recombination scenarios were assigned using the TCRdist pipeline. In a later analysis, each TCR beta chain was defined by its CDR3 amino acid sequence together with its V-gene family, and reads without a unique V-gene family were excluded. In a later analysis, approximately 590 highly shared, low-generation-probability nucleotide sequences were removed to address suspected cross-contamination and a sequencing artifact. In a later analysis, a clonal expansion index for each public chain was calculated from normalized within-repertoire ranks of inferred template counts. A later analysis computed generation probabilities with a VDJ recombination model fitted to out-of-frame rearrangements, and checked the results against IGoR. In a later analysis, hypergeometric tests were used to score TCR-TCR, TCR-HLA and TCR-CMV co-occurrence, with a repertoire-size bias correction applied to TCR pairs. False discovery rates were estimated in a later analysis by permuting HLA or CMV assignments 20 times. A later analysis grouped co-occurring TCRs with DBSCAN, adding TCRdist sequence similarity when clustering within HLA-allele-positive subsets. Co-occurrence clustering excluded repertoires with fewer than 30,000 or more than 120,000 public chains, plus five with anomalous nucleotide sharing. TCRdb took this table from immuneACCESS and kept in-frame rearrangements with V and J called. Such tables lack part of the clones; where checked against another copy, unresolved V genes explain under half of the gap, and the rest is unexplained. The V and J calls and clone size were taken over from that table, and D and trimming were inferred from the DNA. Counted in this sample were roughly 200,000 clones; around 82% of them appeared once. Of the sample, 2% to 2.5% falls within the top ten clones.

V has 2 bases trimmed and J has 8 bases trimmed; junction bases matching no gene number 6. CDR1 and CDR2 were assigned from the germline V gene (reference sequence) as GTSNPN and SVGIG. The CDR3 runs 14 residues from the cysteine to the phenylalanine. The read is trimmed to its CDR3 DNA, 42 bases read in frame from base 1. The sequencing sample was made of PBMCs. The V and J genes are TRBV30 and TRBJ2-1; TRBD1 lines up with 10 middle nucleotides. The source of this sequence is a man between 60 and 75 years old in good health and CMV-seronegative. The CDR3 here reads CAWSKGQGLDEQFF. In nucleotides, the sequence is TGTGCCTGGAGTAAGGGACAGGGGCTAGATGAGCAGTTCTTC. With the rest looked up from the reference TRBV30 and TRBJ2-1 genes rather than sequenced, the full variable domain is SQTIHQWPATLVQPVGSPLSLECTVEGTSNPNLYWYRQAAGRGLQLLFYSVGIGQISSEVPQNLSASRPQDRQFILSSKKLLLSDSGFYLCAWSKGQGLDEQFFGPGTRLTVL.